Below, 8 T cell receptor beta chains from the same sample are listed, as sequenced in a study of blood T cell repertoires in COVID-19. Profiled with immunoSEQ multiplex PCR; TCRdb holds only in-frame clones, not every one. The sample carries about 160,000 clones, around 90% recorded once. Sequencing input: peripheral blood. The receptors were sampled from an older woman who had recovered from COVID-19.

The V gene is TRBV29-1, the J gene TRBJ2-5; 7 bases map to TRBD1. This CDR3 region has 12 residues. V shed 7 bases, J shed 5 bases, and the junction held 7 bases outside the gene matches. Germline V lookup: CDR1 SQVTM, CDR2 ANQGSEA. CDR3 region: CSGGQARETQYF. DNA of the CDR3: TGCAGCGGTGGACAGGCTAGGGAGACCCAGTACTTC.

The genes are TRBV7-9 and TRBJ2-7; 11 bases are a match to TRBD1. The J segment lost 4 bases and the V segment lost 5 bases, leaving 7 bases of the junction unmatched. The CDR3 consists of 15 residues. CDR1 and CDR2 (germline): SEHNR, FQNEAQ (reference sequence). The CDR3 nucleotides read TGTGCCAGCAGCCCCAGGACAGGGGGCTTATACGAGCAGTACTTC. Translating it yields CASSPRTGGLYEQYF.

This chain joins TRBV29-1 and TRBJ2-1; D is possibly TRBD2 (5 bases). In germline, CDR1 is SQVTM, CDR2 ANQGSEA. The CDR3 spans 12 residues. The V gene lost 1 base and the J gene lost 8 bases, with 9 bases spanning the gap. CDR3 nucleotide sequence: TGCAGCGTTGAAGTTGCGAGGGATGAGCAGTTCTTC. Translated: CSVEVARDEQFF.

The rearrangement uses TRBV5-1 and TRBJ2-1, with D perhaps matching TRBD1 (6 bases). The CDR3 length is 16 residues. Trimming cost V 0 bases and J 6 bases, with 16 bases left between them. Germline V lookup: CDR1 SGHRS, CDR2 YFSETQ. The CDR3 region is CASSLAGQGSSNEQFF. The CDR3 DNA reads TGCGCCAGCAGCTTGGCCGGGCAGGGGAGCTCCAATGAGCAGTTCTTC.

This clone appeared a single time. The chain couples TRBV28 to TRBJ2-7, with TRBD1 as a possible D gene (5 bases). The CDR3 has 14 residues. Germline V gene data show CDR1 as MDHEN and CDR2 as SYDVKM. Trimming left V 7 bases short and J 5 bases short, with 18 bases between. CDR3 residues: CASTQLGLENEQYF. The DNA for the CDR3 is TGTGCCAGCACCCAATTGGGGCTTGAGAACGAGCAGTACTTC.

This chain links TRBV27 with TRBJ1-5; possibly TRBD1 for D (5 bases). The CDR3 is 15 residues long. V shed 2 bases and J shed 0 bases, with 8 bases lying between them. Germline values: CDR1 MNHEY, CDR2 SMNVEV (reference sequence). The CDR3 coding sequence is TGTGCCAGCAGTTTAATGGGGCATAGCAATCAGCCCCAGCATTTT. It codes for CASSLMGHSNQPQHF.

This clone was observed once. The chain couples TRBV13 to TRBJ1-1, with 12 bases that match TRBD1. CDR1 is PRHDT, CDR2 FYEKMQ, per germline (reference sequence). The V gene end was trimmed by 5 bases and the J gene end by 5 bases; junction bases not matched to a gene: 3. The CDR3 totals 14 residues. The CDR3 sequence is CASSRDRGRTEAFF. The DNA for the CDR3 is TGTGCCAGCAGCCGGGACAGGGGGCGAACTGAAGCTTTCTTT.

This chain connects TRBV7-9 to TRBJ2-1; D perhaps matches TRBD1 (5 bases). V was shortened by 5 bases and J by 7 bases, with 9 bases between the two germline ends. CDR1 SEHNR and CDR2 FQNEAQ come from the germline V gene (reference sequence). CDR3 length equals 12 residues. Here the CDR3 reads CASSRNRNEQFF. The CDR3, as DNA: TGTGCCAGCAGCCGAAACAGGAATGAGCAGTTCTTC.